This entry features one T cell receptor beta chain sequence. Germline V gives CDR1 KGHDR, CDR2 SFDVKD. V was cut by 7 bases and J by 7 bases, with 16 bases left in between. The CDR3 runs 14 residues. These data originate in a study of blood T cell repertoires in COVID-19. Study overall: Researchers got acute and convalescent COVID-19 samples from the United States, Italy and Spain. T cells, B-cell-depleted T cells, or PBMCs provided the cDNA or gDNA that served as material.

Original analysis: Amplification of reference gene primers provided the estimated nucleated cell counts. Produced via immunoSEQ multiplex PCR; TCRdb's table is partial and in-frame only. Clone size and V and J calls were adopted from that table, with D and trimming inferred from the DNA. The table has about 240,000 clones, 82% seen once; the top ten hold 4% to 5%. Sequencing used peripheral blood. The receptor's source is a woman in her 70s with acute or convalescent COVID-19. The gene calls are TRBV24-1 and TRBJ1-5; a weak D match, TRBD1 (6 bases). The CDR3 DNA follows: TGTGCCACCAGCGGTCACAGGGTCGGACAGCCCCAGCATTTT. Residues: CATSGHRVGQPQHF.